A selection of T cell receptor beta chains follows, all from one sample in a study of cytomegalovirus exposure and HLA in healthy donors. Produced via immunoSEQ multiplex PCR; TCRdb's table is partial and in-frame only. The data contain roughly 150,000 clones, almost 80% of them singletons. Sequenced input: PBMCs. These receptors came from a male donor in good health and CMV-seronegative. Both conserved end residues are part of each CDR3. Each record gives: CDR3 protein, V gene, J gene.

CDR3aa: CAISLQGREAFF
v_gene: TRBV10-3
j_gene: TRBJ1-1

CDR3aa: CASSLGVAGPTDTQYF
v_gene: TRBV7-2
j_gene: TRBJ2-3

CDR3aa: CASSLRGHREETQYF
v_gene: TRBV5-1
j_gene: TRBJ2-5

CDR3aa: CASRLASSYEQYF
v_gene: TRBV5-1
j_gene: TRBJ2-7

CDR3aa: CASSLGRDPIYNEQFF
v_gene: TRBV28
j_gene: TRBJ2-1

CDR3aa: CASSYREGNTEAFF
v_gene: TRBV11-2
j_gene: TRBJ1-1

CDR3aa: CSVDSTDRGGNTIYF
v_gene: TRBV29-1
j_gene: TRBJ1-3

CDR3aa: CASSLALEGSPLHF
v_gene: TRBV5-4
j_gene: TRBJ1-6

CDR3aa: CASSVRDTHNEQFF
v_gene: TRBV9
j_gene: TRBJ2-1

CDR3aa: CAGSSGDRGHGYTF
v_gene: TRBV7-2
j_gene: TRBJ1-2

CDR3aa: CASSQGGLNYGYTF
v_gene: TRBV14
j_gene: TRBJ1-2

CDR3aa: CASSSRDSVYEQYF
v_gene: TRBV5-4
j_gene: TRBJ2-7

CDR3aa: CASRMTGSSYEQYF
v_gene: TRBV6-5
j_gene: NA

CDR3aa: CASSEPRVTDSTDTQYF
v_gene: TRBV2
j_gene: TRBJ2-3

CDR3aa: CASSLGHPNTEAFF
v_gene: TRBV5-1
j_gene: TRBJ1-1

CDR3aa: CASRPGQLNEKLFF
v_gene: TRBV7-8
j_gene: TRBJ1-4

CDR3aa: CASSLKLGGATDTQYF
v_gene: TRBV4-1
j_gene: TRBJ2-3

CDR3aa: CASSRPQLDRSLQETQYF
v_gene: TRBV7-2
j_gene: TRBJ2-5

CDR3aa: CASSPAGGPGEQFF
v_gene: TRBV5-1
j_gene: TRBJ2-1

CDR3aa: CASSLYGQGHSTDTQYF
v_gene: TRBV5-1
j_gene: TRBJ2-3

CDR3aa: CASSSTGGKSNQPQHF
v_gene: TRBV4-1
j_gene: TRBJ1-5

CDR3aa: CASSYTFRGNYGYTF
v_gene: TRBV6-5
j_gene: TRBJ1-2

CDR3aa: CASRQRGDRNSPLHF
v_gene: TRBV2
j_gene: TRBJ1-6

CDR3aa: CASSFRQWVTYEQYF
v_gene: TRBV5-5
j_gene: TRBJ2-7

CDR3aa: CASRDGGSPLHF
v_gene: TRBV25-1
j_gene: TRBJ1-6

CDR3aa: CASSLANPGQGSAQHF
v_gene: TRBV7-2
j_gene: TRBJ1-5

CDR3aa: CASSQDPRLSTGELFF
v_gene: TRBV4-2
j_gene: TRBJ2-2

CDR3aa: CASSIQGSDNQPQHF
v_gene: TRBV19
j_gene: TRBJ1-5

CDR3aa: CASSLGLAGGSSYNEQFF
v_gene: TRBV7-3
j_gene: TRBJ2-1

CDR3aa: CASSLVASGGGNTGELFF
v_gene: TRBV5-5
j_gene: TRBJ2-2

CDR3aa: CASSFVGSGEETQYF
v_gene: TRBV7-2
j_gene: TRBJ2-5

CDR3aa: CASMGRDRAHISNQPQHF
v_gene: TRBV19
j_gene: TRBJ1-5

CDR3aa: CASSPGGAETQYF
v_gene: TRBV7-2
j_gene: TRBJ2-5

CDR3aa: CASSPRTSGGTSTDTQYF
v_gene: TRBV5-1
j_gene: TRBJ2-3

CDR3aa: CASSLRQGAEGNSPLHF
v_gene: TRBV19
j_gene: TRBJ1-6

CDR3aa: CATSGRSGEGTQYF
v_gene: TRBV15
j_gene: TRBJ2-5

CDR3aa: CASSVVGSSYEQYF
v_gene: TRBV9
j_gene: TRBJ2-7

CDR3aa: CASSFDRGPSDTQYF
v_gene: TRBV5-4
j_gene: TRBJ2-3

CDR3aa: CAWSTLVEEKLFF
v_gene: TRBV30
j_gene: TRBJ1-4

CDR3aa: CASRSGGAENTGELFF
v_gene: TRBV28
j_gene: TRBJ2-2

CDR3aa: CAWRGNRDRGLSGANVLTF
v_gene: TRBV30
j_gene: TRBJ2-6

CDR3aa: CASSLTSGGAREQFF
v_gene: TRBV11-1
j_gene: TRBJ2-1

CDR3aa: CASSQAGLAGHTGELFF
v_gene: TRBV4-2
j_gene: NA

CDR3aa: CASRSQGETSYNEQFF
v_gene: TRBV28
j_gene: TRBJ2-1

CDR3aa: CASSSQDRQGKNYEQYF
v_gene: TRBV7-9
j_gene: TRBJ2-7

CDR3aa: CASSSWAGDNNYGYTF
v_gene: TRBV7-9
j_gene: TRBJ1-2

CDR3aa: CASSLRGTGELFF
v_gene: TRBV11-3
j_gene: TRBJ2-2

CDR3aa: CASSQQGGSYEQYF
v_gene: TRBV16
j_gene: TRBJ2-7

CDR3aa: CASSRPTSGGAYSDEQFF
v_gene: TRBV19
j_gene: TRBJ2-1

CDR3aa: CASSDLGAGYTF
v_gene: TRBV7-9
j_gene: TRBJ1-2

CDR3aa: CATSRPPGQGFLNEQFF
v_gene: TRBV15
j_gene: TRBJ2-1

CDR3aa: CASSGGLQETQYF
v_gene: TRBV7-2
j_gene: TRBJ2-5

CDR3aa: CASSQGAGGAGSEQYF
v_gene: TRBV4-2
j_gene: TRBJ2-7

CDR3aa: CASSPYSGRGDTQYF
v_gene: TRBV7-3
j_gene: TRBJ2-3

CDR3aa: CASSYSNYEQYF
v_gene: TRBV6-5
j_gene: TRBJ2-7